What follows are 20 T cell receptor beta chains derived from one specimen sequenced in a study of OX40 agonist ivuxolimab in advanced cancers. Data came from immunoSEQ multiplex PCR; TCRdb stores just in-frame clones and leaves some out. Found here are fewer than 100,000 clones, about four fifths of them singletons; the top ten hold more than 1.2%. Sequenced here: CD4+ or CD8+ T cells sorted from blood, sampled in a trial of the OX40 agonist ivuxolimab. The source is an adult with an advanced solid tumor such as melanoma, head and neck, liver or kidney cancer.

CDR3 nucleotide sequence: TGTGCCAGCTCAATAACTCCGGGATCCTCCTACAATGAGCAGTTCTTC. Translated, it gives CASSITPGSSYNEQFF. V gene TRBV18 combines with J gene TRBJ2-1, with D possibly being TRBD2 (5 bases). Germline V gene sequence: CDR1 KGHSH, CDR2 LQKENI. The CDR3 loop spans 16 amino acids. Trimming shortened V by 5 bases and J by 0 bases, and 14 bases separated the two germline ends.

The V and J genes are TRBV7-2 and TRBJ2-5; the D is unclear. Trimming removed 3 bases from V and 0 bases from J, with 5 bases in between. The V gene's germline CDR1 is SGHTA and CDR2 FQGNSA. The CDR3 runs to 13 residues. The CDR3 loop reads CASSFGHQETQYF. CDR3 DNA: TGTGCCAGCAGCTTTGGCCACCAAGAGACCCAGTACTTC.

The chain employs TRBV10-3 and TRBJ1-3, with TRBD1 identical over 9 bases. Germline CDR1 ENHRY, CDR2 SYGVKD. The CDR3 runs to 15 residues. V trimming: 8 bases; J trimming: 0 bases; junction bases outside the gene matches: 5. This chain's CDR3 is CAIGDRANSGNTIYF. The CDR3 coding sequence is TGTGCCATCGGGGACAGGGCGAACTCTGGAAACACCATATATTTT.

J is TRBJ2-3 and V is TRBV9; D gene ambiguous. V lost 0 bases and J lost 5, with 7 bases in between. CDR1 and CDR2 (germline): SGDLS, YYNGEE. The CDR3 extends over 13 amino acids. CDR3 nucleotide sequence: TGTGCCAGCAGCGTAGCCCTACAAGATACGCAGTATTTT. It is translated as CASSVALQDTQYF.

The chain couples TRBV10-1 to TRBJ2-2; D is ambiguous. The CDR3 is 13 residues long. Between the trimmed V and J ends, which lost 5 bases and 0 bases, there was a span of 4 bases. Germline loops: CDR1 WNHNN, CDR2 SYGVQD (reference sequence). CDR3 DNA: TGCGCCAGCAGTACAGCGAACACCGGGGAGCTGTTTTTT. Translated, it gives CASSTANTGELFF.

DNA for the CDR3: TGTGCCAGCAGCTTATTACAGGGGACCGGGGAGCTGTTTTTT. It yields the protein CASSLLQGTGELFF. The chain uses TRBV11-2 and TRBJ2-2; 7 bases align to TRBD1. V lost 2 bases to trimming and J lost 5 bases; unmatched junction nucleotides: 2. This CDR3 contains 14 residues. The germline CDR1 and CDR2 sequences are SGHAT and FQNNGV.

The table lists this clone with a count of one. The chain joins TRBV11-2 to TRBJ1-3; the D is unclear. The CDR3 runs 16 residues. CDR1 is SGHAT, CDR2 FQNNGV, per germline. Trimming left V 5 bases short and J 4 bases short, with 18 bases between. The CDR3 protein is CASSPWAQRSGNTIYF. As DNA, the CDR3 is TGTGCCAGCAGCCCATGGGCCCAAAGATCGGGAAACACCATATATTTT.

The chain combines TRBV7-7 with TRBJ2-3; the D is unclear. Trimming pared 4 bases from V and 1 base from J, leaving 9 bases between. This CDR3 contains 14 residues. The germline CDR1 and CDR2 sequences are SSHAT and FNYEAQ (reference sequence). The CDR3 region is CASSSDLRTDTQYF. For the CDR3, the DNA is TGTGCCAGCAGCTCAGACCTACGCACAGATACGCAGTATTTT.

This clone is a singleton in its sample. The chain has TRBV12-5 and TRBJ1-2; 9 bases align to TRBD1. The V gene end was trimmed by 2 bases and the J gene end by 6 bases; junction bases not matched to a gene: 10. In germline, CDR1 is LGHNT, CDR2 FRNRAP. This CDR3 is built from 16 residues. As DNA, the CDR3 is TGTGCTAGTGGTTTGCTGGGACAGGGAGACTATAATGGCTACACCTTC. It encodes CASGLLGQGDYNGYTF. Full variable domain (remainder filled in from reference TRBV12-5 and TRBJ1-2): DARVTQTPRHKVTEMGQEVTMRCQPILGHNTVFWYRQTMMQGLELLAYFRNRAPLDDSGMPKDRFSAEMPDATLATLKIQPSEPRDSAVYFCASGLLGQGDYNGYTFGSGTRLTVV.

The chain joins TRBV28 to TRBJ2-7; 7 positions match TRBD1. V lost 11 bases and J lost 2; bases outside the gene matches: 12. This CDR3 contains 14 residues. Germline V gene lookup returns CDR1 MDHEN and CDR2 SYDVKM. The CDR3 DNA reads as TGTGCCTGGGGCTCCGGGACAGCAACCTACGAGCAGTACTTC. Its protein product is CAWGSGTATYEQYF.

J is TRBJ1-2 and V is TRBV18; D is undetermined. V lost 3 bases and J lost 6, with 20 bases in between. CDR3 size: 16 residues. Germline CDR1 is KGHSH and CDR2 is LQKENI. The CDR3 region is CASSPTREGGIHGYTF. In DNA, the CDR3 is TGTGCCAGCTCACCTACGAGGGAGGGCGGTATCCATGGCTACACCTTC.

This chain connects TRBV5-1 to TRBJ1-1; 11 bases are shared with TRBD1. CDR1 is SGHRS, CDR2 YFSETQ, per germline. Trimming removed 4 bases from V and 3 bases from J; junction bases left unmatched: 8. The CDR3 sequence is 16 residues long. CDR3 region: CASSKGTGGGYTEAFF. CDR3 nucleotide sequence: TGCGCCAGCAGCAAGGGGACAGGGGGTGGGTACACTGAAGCTTTCTTT.

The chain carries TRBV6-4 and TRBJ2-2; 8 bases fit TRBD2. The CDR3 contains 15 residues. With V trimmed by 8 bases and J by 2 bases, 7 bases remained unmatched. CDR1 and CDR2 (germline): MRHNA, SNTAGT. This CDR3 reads CASSRVAGNTGELFF. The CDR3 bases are TGTGCCAGCTCGAGAGTAGCGGGAAACACCGGGGAGCTGTTTTTT.

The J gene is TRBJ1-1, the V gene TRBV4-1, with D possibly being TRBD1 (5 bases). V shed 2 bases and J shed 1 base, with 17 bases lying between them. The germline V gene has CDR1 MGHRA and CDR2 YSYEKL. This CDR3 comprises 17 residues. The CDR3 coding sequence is TGCGCCAGCAGCCAAATCGGGACGGAGCATGGGAACACTGAAGCTTTCTTT. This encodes CASSQIGTEHGNTEAFF.

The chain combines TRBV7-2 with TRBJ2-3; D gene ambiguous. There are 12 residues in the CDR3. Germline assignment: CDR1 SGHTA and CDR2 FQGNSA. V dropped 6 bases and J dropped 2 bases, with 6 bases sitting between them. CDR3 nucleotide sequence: TGTGCCAGCAGGGGGAACACAGATACGCAGTATTTT. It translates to CASRGNTDTQYF.

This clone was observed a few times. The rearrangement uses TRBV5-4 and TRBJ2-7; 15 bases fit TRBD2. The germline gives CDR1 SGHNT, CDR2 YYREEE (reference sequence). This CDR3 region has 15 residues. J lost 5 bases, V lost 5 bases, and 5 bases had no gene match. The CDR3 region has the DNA TGTGCCAGCAGAAGAGGACTAGCGGGGGGGGACGAGCAGTACTTC. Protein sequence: CASRRGLAGGDEQYF.

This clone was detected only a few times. CDR3 amino acids: CASSPGRGRFEKLFF. The CDR3 bases are TGTGCCAGCAGCCCAGGAAGGGGGCGCTTTGAAAAACTGTTTTTT. The chain links TRBV7-8 to TRBJ1-4, with 7 bases fitting TRBD1. With 5 bases clipped from V and 7 bases from J, the junction kept 10 bases outside the gene matches. Germline V gene lookup returns CDR1 SGHVS and CDR2 FQNEAQ. The CDR3 has 15 residues. The full variable domain, in which reference TRBV7-8 and TRBJ1-4 provide the parts outside the CDR3, is GAGVSQSPRYKVAKRGQDVALRCDPISGHVSLFWYQQALGQGPEFLTYFQNEAQLDKSGLPSDRFFAERPEGSVSTLKIQRTQQEDSAVYLCASSPGRGRFEKLFFGSGTQLSVL.

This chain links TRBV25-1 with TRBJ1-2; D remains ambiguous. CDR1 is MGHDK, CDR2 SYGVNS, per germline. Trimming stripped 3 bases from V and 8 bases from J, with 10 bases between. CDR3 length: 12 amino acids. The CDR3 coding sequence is TGTGCCAGCAGTGAGTCTCTGGAAGGCTACACCTTC. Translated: CASSESLEGYTF.

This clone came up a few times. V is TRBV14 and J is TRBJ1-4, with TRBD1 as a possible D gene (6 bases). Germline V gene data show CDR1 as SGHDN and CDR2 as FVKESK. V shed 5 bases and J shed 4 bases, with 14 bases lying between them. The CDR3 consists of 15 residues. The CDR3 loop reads CASSSGQLNNEKLFF. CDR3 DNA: TGTGCCAGCAGCTCAGGACAGCTAAATAATGAAAAACTGTTTTTT.

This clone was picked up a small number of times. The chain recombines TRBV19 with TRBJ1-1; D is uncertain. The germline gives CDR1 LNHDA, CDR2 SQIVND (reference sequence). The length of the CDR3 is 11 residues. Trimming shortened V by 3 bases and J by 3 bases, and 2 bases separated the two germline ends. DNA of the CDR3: TGTGCCAGTAGTATGGACACTGAAGCTTTCTTT. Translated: CASSMDTEAFF.